This T cell receptor beta chain was captured by sequencing in a study of T cell responses to AZD1222 COVID-19 vaccine. Findings of the study overall: Rises in breadth and depth of Spike-specific TCRs came after two AZD1222 doses. Epitopes outside B.1.351 and B.1.1.7 mutated regions reportedly drew nearly half of spike TCRs. Repertoire sampling occurred only after the peak T cell response.

About this clone itself: The antigen is not known.

Profiled with immunoSEQ multiplex PCR; TCRdb holds only in-frame clones, not every one. The sample contains 130,000 to 150,000 clones, approximately 78% of which appear only once. Germline V CDR1 and CDR2: WSHSY, SAAADI. The V end lost 5 bases, the J end lost 5 bases, and 9 bases lay between the germline ends. The CDR3 has 12 residues. This receptor was obtained from an adult in good health. The sample in question was peripheral blood, obtained on day 0 of MenACWY control vaccination. The gene calls are TRBV10-2 and TRBJ1-1; no clear D. DNA for the CDR3: TGCGCCAGCAGTTCGATGAGGACTGAAGCTTTCTTT. This sequence encodes CASSSMRTEAFF.